The entry that follows covers one TCR beta chain sequence. Its antigen has not been determined. Base qualities are not recorded, but no much larger clone differs from it by a single base. The CDR3 measures 17 amino acids from cysteine to phenylalanine. The entry retains the CDR3 DNA only, 51 bases that are in frame from base 1. In the germline V gene, CDR1 corresponds to KGHSH and CDR2 to LQKENI. V loses 2 bases at its end and J loses 0 bases; junction bases beyond the gene matches: 4. TCRbeta CDR3 regions were amplified from genomic DNA using the immunoSEQ Assay, a bias-controlled multiplex PCR. The original methods were these. The number of nucleated cells in each sample was estimated from the amplification of reference gene primers within the assay. To quantify the absolute abundance of each unique TCRbeta CDR3 rearrangement, sequence reads were collapsed and filtered. For each sample, productive Simpson clonality was calculated as the square root of Simpson's diversity index across productive rearrangements. The source is immuneACCESS, and TCRdb retained only in-frame sequences with V and J called. Part of the clones is not carried over; for the studies checked, unresolved V genes explain less than half of this, and the remainder is unexplained. The V and J calls and clone size were taken over from that table, and D and trimming were inferred from the DNA. Within this sample are roughly 150,000 clones, with approximately 80% of them counted one time only. The ten largest clones represent over 9.5% of the sample.

A second Seattle source provided samples from volunteer blood donors who had recovered from COVID-19. The collaborating institutions used their own protocols to collect whole blood in K2EDTA tubes. Collaborator samples were shipped for TCRbeta analysis as frozen whole blood, isolated PBMCs, or DNA extracted from either sample type. This entry comes from a study of blood T cell repertoires in COVID-19 (dated by TCRdb to the early 2020s). With respect to the entire study: Samples from collaborators originated in the United States, Italy and Spain and spanned both the acute and convalescent phases of COVID-19. The material from the prospective study consisted of cDNA or gDNA derived from T cells, B-cell-depleted T cells, or PBMCs. Subjects who had been exposed to COVID-19, were actively infected with it, or had recovered from it provided the deeply sampled blood TCRbeta repertoires that made up the dataset. The repertoires were made available in a free public database intended to serve as a resource for research on the immune response to SARS-CoV-2. The samples were drawn from two sources: the first 160 participants of the ongoing ImmuneRACE study, and approximately 1,300 subjects contributed by 6 global collaborators. A de-identified subject ID, COVID-19 status, age in years and sex were almost always included in the sample metadata. HLA class I and class II types, where available, came from metadata supplied by the sample provider rather than from assay-based typing. General conclusions and limits of the study: How much clinical and demographic metadata was included differed by source and by participant, and the metadata was provided uncurated.

The rearranged segments are TRBV18 and TRBJ1-4, with 9 bases aligning to TRBD1. The sequenced sample consisted of peripheral blood. The source of this sequence is a man aged 60-69 years who had recovered from COVID-19. At the DNA level, the sequence is TGTGCCAGCTCACCAGGGACAGGGTCCTCAACTAATGAAAAACTGTTTTTT. Its protein is CASSPGTGSSTNEKLFF.